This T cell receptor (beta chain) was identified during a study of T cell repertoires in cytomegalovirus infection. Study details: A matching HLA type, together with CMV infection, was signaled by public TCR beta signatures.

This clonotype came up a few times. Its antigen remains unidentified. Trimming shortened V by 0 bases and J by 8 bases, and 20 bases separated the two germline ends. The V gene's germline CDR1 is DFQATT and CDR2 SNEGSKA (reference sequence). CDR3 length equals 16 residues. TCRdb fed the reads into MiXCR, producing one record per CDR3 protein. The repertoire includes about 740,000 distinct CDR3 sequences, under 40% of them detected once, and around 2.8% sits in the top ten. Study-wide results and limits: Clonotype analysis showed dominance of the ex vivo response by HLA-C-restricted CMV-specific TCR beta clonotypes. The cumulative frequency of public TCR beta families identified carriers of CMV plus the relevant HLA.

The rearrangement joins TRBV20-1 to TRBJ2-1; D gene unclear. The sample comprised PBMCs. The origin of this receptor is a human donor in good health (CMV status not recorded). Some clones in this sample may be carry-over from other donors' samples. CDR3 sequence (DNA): TGCAGTGCTAGAGATCGGATTGTGGGCGCGAAGGATGAGCAGTTCTTC. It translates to CSARDRIVGAKDEQFF.